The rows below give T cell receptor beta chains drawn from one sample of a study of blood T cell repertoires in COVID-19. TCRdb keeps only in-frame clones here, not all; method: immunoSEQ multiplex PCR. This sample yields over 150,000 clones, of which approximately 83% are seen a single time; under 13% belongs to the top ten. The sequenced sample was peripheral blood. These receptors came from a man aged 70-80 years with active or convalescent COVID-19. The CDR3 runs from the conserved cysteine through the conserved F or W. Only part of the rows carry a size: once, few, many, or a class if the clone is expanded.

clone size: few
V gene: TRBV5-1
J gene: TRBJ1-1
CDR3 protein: CASSGGLRDTEAFF

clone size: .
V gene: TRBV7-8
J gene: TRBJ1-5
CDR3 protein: CASSPPRQANQPQHF

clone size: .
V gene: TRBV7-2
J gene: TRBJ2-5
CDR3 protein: CASSLVPAGHYQETQYF

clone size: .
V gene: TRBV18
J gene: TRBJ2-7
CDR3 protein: CASSPVGGIYEQYF

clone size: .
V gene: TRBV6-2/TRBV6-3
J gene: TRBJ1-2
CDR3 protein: CASSSARAIYGYTF

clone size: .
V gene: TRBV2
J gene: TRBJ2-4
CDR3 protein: CASSLQGAENIQYF

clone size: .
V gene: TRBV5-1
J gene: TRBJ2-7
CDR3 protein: CASSLTGQNLYEQYF

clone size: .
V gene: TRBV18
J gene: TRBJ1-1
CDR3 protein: CASSSGTGRTEAFF

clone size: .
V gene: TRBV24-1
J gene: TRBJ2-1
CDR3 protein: CATSDSGLAGNSDEQFF

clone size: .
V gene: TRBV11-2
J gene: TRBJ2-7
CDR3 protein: CASSSPGQGFSYEQYF

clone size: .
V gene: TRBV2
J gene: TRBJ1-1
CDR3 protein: CATVRALSGDTEAFF

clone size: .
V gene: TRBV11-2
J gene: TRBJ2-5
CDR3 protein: CASDVQGIKTQYF

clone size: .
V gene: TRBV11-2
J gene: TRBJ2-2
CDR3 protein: CASSPSGSNTGELFF

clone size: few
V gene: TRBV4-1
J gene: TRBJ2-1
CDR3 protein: CASSQGLAGANEQFF

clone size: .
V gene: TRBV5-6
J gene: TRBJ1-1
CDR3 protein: CASSSSDSPRAFF

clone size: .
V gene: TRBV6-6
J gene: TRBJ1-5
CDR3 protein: CASSYSGVNQPQHF

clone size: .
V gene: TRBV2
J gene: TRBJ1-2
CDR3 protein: CASSEMGRYGYTF

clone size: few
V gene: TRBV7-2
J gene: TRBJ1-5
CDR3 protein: CASSLDRGGQPQHF

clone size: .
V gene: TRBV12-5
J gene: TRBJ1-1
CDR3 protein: CASHTQVETEAFF

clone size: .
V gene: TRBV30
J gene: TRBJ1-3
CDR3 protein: CAGWIRGRGTIYF

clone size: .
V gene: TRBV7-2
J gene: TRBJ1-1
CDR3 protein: CASSLAAAGTEAFF

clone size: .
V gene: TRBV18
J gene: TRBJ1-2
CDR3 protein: CASSPSGTALLSYGYTF

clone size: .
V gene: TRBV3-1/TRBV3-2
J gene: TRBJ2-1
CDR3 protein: CASSQGLARYNEQFF

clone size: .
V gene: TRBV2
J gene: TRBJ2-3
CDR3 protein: CASRALRTDTDTQYF

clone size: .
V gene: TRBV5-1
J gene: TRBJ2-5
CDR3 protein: CASSIGTSGSPYQETQYF

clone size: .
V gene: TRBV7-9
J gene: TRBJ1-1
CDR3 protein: CANSDRENTEAFF

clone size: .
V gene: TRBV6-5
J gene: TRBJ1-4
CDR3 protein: CASSFSSGTGNEKLFF

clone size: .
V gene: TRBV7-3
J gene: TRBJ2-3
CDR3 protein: CASSFRSGRTDTQYF

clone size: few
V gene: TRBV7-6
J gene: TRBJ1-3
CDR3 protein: CASSFRQGTGNTIYF

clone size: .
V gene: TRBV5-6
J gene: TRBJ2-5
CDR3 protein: CASSLEGRTTQYF

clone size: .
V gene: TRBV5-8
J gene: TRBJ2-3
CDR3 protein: CASSYRTDTQYF

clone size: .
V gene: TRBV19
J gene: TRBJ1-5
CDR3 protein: CASRFRTGGNQPQHF

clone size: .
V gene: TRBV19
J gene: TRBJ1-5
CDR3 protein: CASRGLPSNQPQHF

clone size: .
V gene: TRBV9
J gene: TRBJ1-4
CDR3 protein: CASSFSGQPLGEKLFF

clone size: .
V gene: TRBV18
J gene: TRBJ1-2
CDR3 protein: CASSTGQGYGYTF

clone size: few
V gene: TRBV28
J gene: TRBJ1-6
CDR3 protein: CASSPDIDSPLHF

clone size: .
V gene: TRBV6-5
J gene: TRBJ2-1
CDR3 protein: CAIRTSGGAGEQFF

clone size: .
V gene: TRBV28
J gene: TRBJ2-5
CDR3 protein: CASSLIGQETQYF

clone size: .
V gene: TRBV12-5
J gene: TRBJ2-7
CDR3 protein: CASGLADSGTYEQYF

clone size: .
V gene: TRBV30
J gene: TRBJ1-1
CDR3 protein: CAWRATEAFF

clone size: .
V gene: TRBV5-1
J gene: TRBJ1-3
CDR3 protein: CASSLGQNGNTIYF

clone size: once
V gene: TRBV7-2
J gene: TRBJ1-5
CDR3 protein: CASSHRGPYNQPQHF